This entry describes one TCR beta chain. The antigen remains undetermined. TCRdb re-called the reads through MiXCR, storing one row per CDR3 protein. Here the sample spans about 740,000 distinct CDR3 sequences, around 32% being singletons. The data were obtained in a study of T cell repertoires in cytomegalovirus infection. Trimming at V came to 7 bases and at J to 4 bases, leaving 8 bases not matched to a gene. The CDR3 loop spans 16 amino acids. This material consisted of cultured PBMCs, taken from culture after CMV antigen stimulation. The rearrangement joins TRBV12-3 or TRBV12-4 to TRBJ2-3, with 13 bases lining up with TRBD2. The origin of this receptor is a human donor in good health (CMV status not recorded). Some clones in this sample may be carry-over from other donors' samples. The CDR3 bases are TGTGCCAGCACCCTGCGGACTAGCGGGAGCCCAGATACGCAGTATTTT. It translates to CASTLRTSGSPDTQYF.